This is a list of T cell receptor beta chains from one sample in a study of shared clonotypes between healthy human individuals. TCRdb's table, derived via immunoSEQ multiplex PCR, lists solely in-frame clones and lacks some. The profile shows around 2,000,000 clones, 85% to 95% of them singletons. Sequenced: naive CD4+ T cells sorted from blood. The source of these receptors is a man younger than 35 in good health. CDR3s include the opening cysteine and the closing phenylalanine or tryptophan. The order of the fields is V gene, J gene, clone size, D gene, CDR3 DNA, CDR3 protein. The D gene is left open where the match is weak. Part of the rows lack a size; the others show once, few, many or a class for expanded clones.

V: TRBV20-1
J: TRBJ1-1
size: NA
D: NA
DNA: TGCAGTGCTAGGGGGTCCACTGAAGCTTTCTTT
CDR3: CSARGSTEAFF

V: TRBV28
J: TRBJ1-1
size: NA
D: NA
DNA: TGTGCCAGCACCCTAAGGGCAGGGGTCGGTACTGAAGCTTTCTTT
CDR3: CASTLRAGVGTEAFF

V: TRBV10-1
J: TRBJ2-5
size: NA
D: NA
DNA: TGCGCCAGCAGTGAGTCATGGCAAGAGACCCAGTACTTC
CDR3: CASSESWQETQYF

V: TRBV4-1
J: TRBJ1-6
size: NA
D: NA
DNA: TGCGCCAGCAGCCAAGTCGGGGATTCACCCCTCCACTTT
CDR3: CASSQVGDSPLHF

V: TRBV4-3
J: TRBJ1-2
size: NA
D: NA
DNA: TGCGCCAGCAGCCAAGAGCCCCAGTTTTACTATGGCTACACCTTC
CDR3: CASSQEPQFYYGYTF

V: TRBV5-1
J: TRBJ2-7
size: NA
D: TRBD2
DNA: TGCGCCAGCAGCTTGGCACCGTCTAGCGGCAGCTACGAGCAGTACTTC
CDR3: CASSLAPSSGSYEQYF

V: TRBV5-5
J: TRBJ1-2
size: NA
D: NA
DNA: TGTGCCAGCAGCTTGAAACAGTCTGGCTACACCTTC
CDR3: CASSLKQSGYTF

V: TRBV7-7
J: TRBJ2-7
size: once
D: TRBD2
DNA: TGTGCTAGCAGCTCTGCCGGGGGGTACGAGCAGTACTTC
CDR3: CASSSAGGYEQYF

V: TRBV5-4
J: TRBJ2-3
size: NA
D: NA
DNA: TGTGCCAGCAGCTTGGGAGGGGTCAGGGGCACAGATACGCAGTATTTT
CDR3: CASSLGGVRGTDTQYF

V: TRBV11-1
J: TRBJ1-1
size: NA
D: NA
DNA: TGTGCCAGCAGCTTCGCCGTACAGAGGAACACTGAAGCTTTCTTT
CDR3: CASSFAVQRNTEAFF